One sample yielded the 32 T cell receptor beta chains listed below, sequenced in a study of CD8 T cells in ankylosing spondylitis. TCRdb fed the 5' RACE reads into MiXCR, producing one record per CDR3 protein. The repertoire holds roughly 260,000 distinct CDR3 sequences, around 20% seen once, with under 8.5% in the top ten. The sequenced sample consisted of blood, either unsorted or a sorted T cell fraction (not recorded which). These receptors were taken from a male donor with ankylosing spondylitis or in good health (not recorded which).

The chain links TRBV29-1 to TRBJ1-1; 7 bases match TRBD1. The CDR3 has 13 residues. J was trimmed by 3 bases and V by 8 bases; bases with no gene match: 9. Germline lookup yields CDR1 SQVTM and CDR2 ANQGSEA. The CDR3 DNA reads as TGCAGCATTGCTTACAGGGGTGACACTGAAGCTTTCTTT. Protein product: CSIAYRGDTEAFF.

This clonotype was detected a few times. The chain couples TRBV20-1 to TRBJ2-4; 9 nucleotides agree with TRBD2. J gave up 4 bases and V 7 bases, and 8 bases lay outside the gene matches. The CDR3 length is 14 residues. CDR1 DFQATT and CDR2 SNEGSKA come from the germline V gene (reference sequence). The CDR3 here is CSVTGAGGKNIQYF. CDR3 DNA sequence: TGCAGTGTAACAGGGGCGGGGGGGAAAAACATTCAGTACTTC.

The rearrangement uses TRBV5-1 and TRBJ1-1; TRBD1 matches 8 bases. This CDR3 comprises 15 residues. Germline lookup yields CDR1 SGHRS and CDR2 YFSETQ. V shed 4 bases and J 7 bases; nucleotides not matched to a gene: 12. The CDR3 loop reads CASSLTGQESLEAFF. Written as DNA, the CDR3 is TGCGCCAGCAGCCTTACGGGACAGGAGTCCCTTGAAGCTTTCTTT. Variable domain in full (rest from reference TRBV5-1 and TRBJ1-1): KAGVTQTPRYLIKTRGQQVTLSCSPISGHRSVSWYQQTPGQGLQFLFEYFSETQRNKGNFPGRFSGRQFSNSRSEMNVSTLELGDSALYLCASSLTGQESLEAFFGQGTRLTVV.

The chain carries TRBV30 and TRBJ2-5, with D possibly TRBD2 on 5 matching bases. This CDR3 comprises 13 residues. V shed 1 base and J shed 4 bases, with 10 bases lying between them. The germline CDR1 and CDR2 sequences are GTSNPN and SVGIG (reference sequence). The CDR3 nucleotides are TGTGCCTGGAGTGGACTAAGTGGAGAGACCCAGTACTTC. The encoded protein is CAWSGLSGETQYF.

This clonotype was counted a few times. V and J are TRBV5-1 and TRBJ1-1; D not resolved. The CDR3 runs 16 residues. V was cut by 4 bases and J by 1 base, with 17 bases left in between. Germline CDR1 and CDR2: SGHRS and YFSETQ. This CDR3 is CASSPGRVGRNTEAFF. Here the CDR3 DNA reads TGCGCCAGCAGCCCAGGAAGGGTAGGGCGGAACACTGAAGCTTTCTTT.

This clonotype was counted between two and nine times. This sequence joins TRBV9 and TRBJ2-2; D perhaps matches TRBD2 (6 bases). Trimming stripped 0 bases from V and 3 bases from J, with 12 bases between. CDR1 and CDR2 (germline): SGDLS, YYNGEE. The CDR3 consists of 16 residues. For the CDR3, the DNA is TGTGCCAGCAGCGTAGCTCGTGGAGGGGACACCGGGGAGCTGTTTTTT. Translated, it gives CASSVARGGDTGELFF.

This clonotype has more than one count but fewer than ten. The chain employs TRBV28 and TRBJ2-1; TRBD1 matches 8 bases. CDR1 is MDHEN, CDR2 SYDVKM, per germline. Losses at the gene ends were 3 bases for V and 9 bases for J; bases not matched to a gene: 13. This CDR3 comprises 16 residues. The CDR3 loop is CASSLVVLGQGGEQFF. The CDR3 DNA sequence: TGTGCCAGCAGTTTGGTGGTTTTAGGACAGGGCGGTGAGCAGTTCTTC.

The V gene is TRBV7-9, the J gene TRBJ2-2, with no clear D. Germline-derived CDR1 and CDR2 are SEHNR and FQNEAQ (reference sequence). The CDR3 is made up of 16 amino acids. Trimming took off 1 base at V and 0 bases at J, with 9 bases between the two ends. The CDR3 DNA reads as TGTGCCAGCAGCTTAGGCGGACCTTCGAACACCGGGGAGCTGTTTTTT. As protein: CASSLGGPSNTGELFF.

CDR3 amino acids: CAISEDRDRKTQYF. CDR3 bases: TGTGCCATCTCCGAGGACAGGGATCGAAAGACCCAGTACTTC. The chain combines TRBV10-3 with TRBJ2-5; 8 positions match TRBD1. Germline V CDR1 and CDR2: ENHRY, SYGVKD. V gave up 8 bases and J gave up 6 bases; unmatched junction bases: 11. There are 14 residues in the CDR3.

The V gene is TRBV7-8, the J gene TRBJ2-5; 8 nucleotides align to TRBD2. Germline CDR1 is SGHVS and CDR2 is FQNEAQ. There are 14 residues in the CDR3. J lost 3 bases, V lost 5 bases, and 5 bases had no gene match. This chain's CDR3 is CASSQNSGEETQYF. CDR3 sequence (DNA): TGTGCCAGCAGCCAAAATAGCGGGGAAGAGACCCAGTACTTC.

V is TRBV3-1 and J is TRBJ1-2; TRBD1 is a possible D gene (5 bases). Per the germline V gene, CDR1 is LGHDT and CDR2 is YNNKEL (reference sequence). The CDR3 contains 15 residues. V was trimmed by 0 bases and J by 4 bases, leaving 12 bases between them. As DNA, the CDR3 is TGTGCCAGCAGCCAAGATGGGCAGGGTTCCTATGGCTACACCTTC. Translation: CASSQDGQGSYGYTF.

The CDR3 coding sequence is TGTGCCAGCAGCCCGTCTAGCGGTAGGGGCGGGTCCGGGGAGCTGTTTTTT. Translating it yields CASSPSSGRGGSGELFF. The chain employs TRBV9 and TRBJ2-2; 7 bases are shared with TRBD2. V lost 4 bases and J lost 6; bases outside the gene matches: 15. Germline V lookup: CDR1 SGDLS, CDR2 YYNGEE. The CDR3 has 17 amino acids.

This clonotype was picked up many times. The chain employs TRBV20-1 and TRBJ2-7; D remains unclear. The CDR3 consists of 13 residues. Trimming stripped 4 bases from V and 3 bases from J, with 13 bases between. Per germline, CDR1 DFQATT and CDR2 SNEGSKA (reference sequence). The chain's CDR3 is CSATTGPDYEQYV. The CDR3, as DNA: TGCAGTGCTACTACGGGCCCTGACTACGAGCAGTACGTC.

The gene calls are TRBV27 and TRBJ2-3; D might be TRBD1 (6 bases). The V and J ends lost 6 bases and 0 bases respectively, with 13 bases between them. Germline CDR1 is MNHEY and CDR2 is SMNVEV (reference sequence). The CDR3 runs 15 residues. CDR3 coding DNA: TGTGCCAGCAGCCACCAGGGGATTAGCACAGATACGCAGTATTTT. Its translation: CASSHQGISTDTQYF.

The chain is built from TRBV9 and TRBJ2-1; D unclear. Germline V gene sequence: CDR1 SGDLS, CDR2 YYNGEE. The germline V and J ends were trimmed by 0 bases and 6 bases, with 10 bases remaining between them. The CDR3 is 14 residues long. The CDR3 DNA reads TGTGCCAGCAGCGTAGGAACCACACGCAATGAGCAGTTCTTC. Its translation is CASSVGTTRNEQFF.

Points on this clonotype: One end of the junction fails to match germline, which may point to a read error. The chain combines TRBV6-1 with TRBJ2-1; D gene ambiguous. Germline V gene lookup returns CDR1 MNHNS and CDR2 SASEGT. The CDR3 extends over 15 amino acids. The DNA for the CDR3 is TGTGCCAGCAGTGAAGCTAAGGCCATCGGCAATGAGCAGCTCTTC. It yields the protein CASSEAKAIGNEQLF.

This clonotype was recorded many times. This chain links TRBV25-1 with TRBJ1-2; D not certain. The CDR3 extends over 11 amino acids. The ends were cut back, 3 bases at V and 8 bases at J, with 7 bases in the middle. Germline lookup yields CDR1 MGHDK and CDR2 SYGVNS. CDR3 region: CASSELGGYTF. CDR3 nucleotide sequence: TGTGCCAGCAGTGAGTTAGGGGGCTACACCTTC.

This chain links TRBV7-3 with TRBJ2-3; D may be TRBD2 (6 bases). Germline loops: CDR1 SGHTA, CDR2 FQGTGA. Trimming removed 1 base at V and 5 bases at J, with 13 bases between. The CDR3 consists of 15 residues. CDR3 residues: CASSLMAGNGDTQYF. The DNA for the CDR3 is TGTGCCAGCAGCTTAATGGCGGGAAATGGAGATACGCAGTATTTT.

The V gene is TRBV5-1, the J gene TRBJ2-1, with 8 bases identical to TRBD2. Germline values: CDR1 SGHRS, CDR2 YFSETQ. CDR3 length: 17 amino acids. V shed 0 bases, J shed 4 bases, and the junction held 9 bases outside the gene matches. The CDR3 nucleotides are TGCGCCAGCAGCTTGGGCGGAACTAGCGGACCTTACAATGAGCAGTTCTTC. Protein sequence: CASSLGGTSGPYNEQFF.

The chain links TRBV5-1 to TRBJ2-1; D gene unclear. The V end was cut by 0 bases, the J end by 5 bases, with 6 bases between. Germline lookup yields CDR1 SGHRS and CDR2 YFSETQ. This CDR3 contains 13 residues. The CDR3 DNA reads as TGCGCCAGCAGCTTGGTTCTACACAATGAGCAGTTCTTC. Its protein is CASSLVLHNEQFF.

Many counts were recorded for this clonotype. The chain employs TRBV6-1 and TRBJ1-2; D gene unclear. Trimming pared 4 bases from V and 4 bases from J, leaving 10 bases between. Germline CDR1 reads MNHNS; CDR2 reads SASEGT. The length of the CDR3 is 13 residues. CDR3: CASSGQSFYGYTF. The DNA for the CDR3 is TGTGCCAGCAGTGGGCAGTCTTTCTATGGCTACACCTTC.

Points on this clonotype: A read error is possible here, since a much larger clone lies one base away. The rearrangement uses TRBV12-3 or TRBV12-4 and TRBJ1-1; the D gene is possibly TRBD1 (6 bases). With 5 bases removed from V and 4 bases from J, the gap between germline ends came to 14 bases. The CDR3 runs to 14 residues. Written as DNA, the CDR3 is TGTGCCAGCAGTAACCCGACAGGAAGCACTGAAGCTTTCTTT. It encodes CASSNPTGSTEAFF.

This clonotype was recorded many times. The chain links TRBV12-3 or TRBV12-4 to TRBJ2-3; D is possibly TRBD1 (6 bases). Trimming removed 3 bases from V and 8 bases from J, with 12 bases in between. CDR3 length equals 13 residues. Written as DNA, the CDR3 is TGTGCCAGCAGTTTGGTAGGGACACTTACGCAGTATTTT. Amino acids: CASSLVGTLTQYF.

This clonotype has only a few counts. The rearrangement joins TRBV11-2 to TRBJ2-1; D possibly corresponds to TRBD2 (6 bases). The V gene's germline CDR1 is SGHAT and CDR2 FQNNGV. V shed 8 bases and J shed 5 bases, with 16 bases lying between them. This CDR3 spans 14 amino acids. The CDR3 spells CASWSREANNEQFF. The CDR3 region has the DNA TGTGCCAGCTGGTCGCGGGAAGCAAACAATGAGCAGTTCTTC.

The J gene is TRBJ2-1, the V gene TRBV20-1; a weak D match, TRBD1 (6 bases). CDR3 size: 13 residues. CDR1 and CDR2 (germline): DFQATT, SNEGSKA (reference sequence). With 8 bases removed from V and 2 bases from J, the gap between germline ends came to 13 bases. The CDR3 reads CSIGQRTYNEQFF. CDR3 DNA: TGCAGTATCGGACAGAGAACCTACAATGAGCAGTTCTTC.

The J gene is TRBJ2-3, the V gene TRBV7-2; TRBD1 agrees at 7 bases. Germline V gives CDR1 SGHTA, CDR2 FQGNSA. The length of the CDR3 is 16 residues. V gave up 5 bases and J gave up 5 bases; unmatched junction bases: 13. DNA of the CDR3: TGTGCCAGCAGCCCGAGAGCAGCCGGGACAGTAGATACGCAGTATTTT. Protein sequence: CASSPRAAGTVDTQYF. The full variable domain, with the rest looked up from reference TRBV7-2 and TRBJ2-3, is GAGVSQSPSNKVTEKGKDVELRCDPISGHTALYWYRQSLGQGLEFLIYFQGNSAPDKSGLPSDRFSAERTGGSVSTLTIQRTQQEDSAVYLCASSPRAAGTVDTQYFGPGTRLTVL.

This clonotype was recorded a few times. This chain joins TRBV30 and TRBJ1-5, with D tentatively TRBD1 (6 bases). Looked up from germline, CDR1 is GTSNPN and CDR2 is SVGIG (reference sequence). The CDR3 spans 13 residues. Trimming stripped 0 bases from V and 6 bases from J, with 9 bases between. The CDR3 region has the DNA TGTGCCTGGAGTGTATTGGGGGCTCAGCCCCAGCATTTT. Protein sequence: CAWSVLGAQPQHF.

This sequence joins TRBV5-1 and TRBJ2-1, with 9 bases fitting TRBD1. CDR1 is SGHRS, CDR2 YFSETQ, per germline. CDR3 length equals 15 residues. With V trimmed by 2 bases and J by 8 bases, 8 bases remained unmatched. CDR3 sequence reads: CASSLSGQGVDEQFF. CDR3 coding DNA: TGCGCCAGCAGCTTATCGGGACAGGGTGTCGATGAGCAGTTCTTC.

This sequence joins TRBV24-1 and TRBJ2-1, with TRBD2 as a possible D gene (5 bases). V was pared by 1 base and J by 1 base, with 7 bases between. There are 15 residues in the CDR3. Germline V gene data show CDR1 as KGHDR and CDR2 as SFDVKD. The CDR3 nucleotides are TGTGCCACCAGTGATTTAGGAGGATCCTACAATGAGCAGTTCTTC. Amino acids: CATSDLGGSYNEQFF.

This clonotype has only a few counts. This chain joins TRBV20-1 and TRBJ2-7, with a weak D call TRBD2 (7 bases). Trimming removed 4 bases at V and 5 bases at J, with 21 bases between. Germline loops: CDR1 DFQATT, CDR2 SNEGSKA (reference sequence). This CDR3 is 15 amino acids long. As DNA, the CDR3 is TGCAGTGCTACGGGGGGCCCCGGGGACGGGGACGAGCAGTACGTC. Protein: CSATGGPGDGDEQYV.

The genes are TRBV24-1 and TRBJ2-2; 8 bases agree with TRBD1. CDR1 and CDR2 (germline): KGHDR, SFDVKD. The CDR3 runs to 14 residues. Germline trimming cut 8 bases from V and 1 base from J; bases unmatched to any gene: 2. CDR3 sequence (DNA): TGTGCCACCATGACAGGGGTGAACACCGGGGAGCTGTTTTTT. Translating gives CATMTGVNTGELFF.

This clonotype was seen more than once but under ten times. The DNA for the CDR3 is TGTGCCAGCAGCATCAACAGGGGGCGGGCAGAGACCCAGTACTTC. This encodes CASSINRGRAETQYF. This chain uses TRBV9 with TRBJ2-5; TRBD1 matches 9 bases. The CDR3 contains 15 residues. The trim removed 4 bases at V and 4 bases at J, leaving 8 bases unmatched. Germline CDR1 and CDR2: SGDLS and YYNGEE.